The clone carrying this T cell receptor (beta chain) was counted ten times or more. Its matching antigen is unknown. The data were obtained in a study of human T cells and chemical hapten exposure. Study-level information: Chiefly women, the patients showed alopecia areata, totalis or universalis. Findings and limits, study-wide: Expanded TCRs created a significantly greater count of big CDR3 similarity clusters than controls did. Among TCRs, those above 1 in 1000 frequency were unaffected by DPC sensitization.

Regarding time point: pre-sensitization, week 0. The treatment was: therapeutic diphenylcyclopropenone sensitization with weekly scalp DPC. Donation of samples came from alopecia patients who were 18 to 70 years old and suitable for DPC. TCRdb passed the RACE reads through MiXCR, listing each CDR3 protein once. The sample shows more than 300,000 distinct CDR3 sequences, approximately 5% of them seen only once. Germline assignment: CDR1 MNHNS and CDR2 SASEGT. The CDR3 consists of 12 residues. Trimming removed 10 bases from V and 0 bases from J, with 10 bases in between. The chain carries TRBV6-1 and TRBJ2-7; D gene uncertain. This sequence was found in a woman between 50 and 59 years old with alopecia areata. Some clones in this sample may be carry-over from other donors' samples. The sequences come from whole blood, collected in connection with sensitization to the hapten diphenylcyclopropenone (DPC). The CDR3, as DNA: TGTGCCACCACATGGGTCTCCTACGAGCAGTACTTC. This gives the protein CATTWVSYEQYF.